These T cell receptor beta chains were read from a single sample in a study of radiotherapy plus CTLA-4 blockade in lung cancer. Assay used: immunoSEQ multiplex PCR; TCRdb lists only in-frame clones, some missing. The table lists approximately 19,000 clones, roughly 86% of them singletons, with around 20% in the top ten. Specimen: peripheral blood, collected from a patient treated with radiotherapy plus ipilimumab. These receptors all stem from a human donor with non-small cell lung cancer whose response to radiotherapy plus ipilimumab could not be evaluated. CDR3s include the opening cysteine and the closing phenylalanine or tryptophan. The D gene is left open where the match is weak. The listing skips clone size in some rows; elsewhere it reads once, few, many or a size class.

>TRBV18|.|TRBJ1-1|.
TGTGCCAGCTCAGACAGAAACACTGAAGCTTTCTTT
CASSDRNTEAFF
>TRBV14|.|TRBJ1-1|.
TGTGCCAGCAGCCCCCGGCACGGGCGGTGGGACACTGGTGAAGCTTTCTTT
CASSPRHGRWDTGEAFF
>TRBV28|.|TRBJ2-7|TRBD1
TGTGCCAGCAGGCTGACAGGGGATTCCTACGAGCAGTACTTC
CASRLTGDSYEQYF
>TRBV5-6|once|TRBJ2-7|TRBD1
TGTGCCAGCAGCTTGCGGGGACAGTCGGTTTACTTC
CASSLRGQSVYF
>TRBV6-6|.|TRBJ2-3|TRBD2
TGTGCCAGCGGGACTAACAGGGATACGCAGTATTTT
CASGTNRDTQYF
>TRBV7-9|.|TRBJ2-5|TRBD2
TGTGCCAGCAGCCAAGGACTAGGTCAAGAGACCCAGTACTTC
CASSQGLGQETQYF
>TRBV19|.|TRBJ1-1|.
TGTGCCAGTACTCCTCCAACAGGAGATAACACTGAAGCTTTCTTT
CASTPPTGDNTEAFF
>TRBV27|.|TRBJ1-5|.
TGTGCCAGACCAGCTGGGCAGGGCGGTCAGCCCCAGCATTTT
CARPAGQGGQPQHF
>TRBV19|.|TRBJ1-2|.
TGTGCCAGTAACCTTCGACAGCATAACTATGGCTACACCTTC
CASNLRQHNYGYTF
>TRBV7-2|.|TRBJ2-1|TRBD2
TGTGCCAGCAGCTACAAGCGGGGTGCCTCCAGACACAATGAGCAGTTCTTC
CASSYKRGASRHNEQFF
>TRBV30|.|TRBJ1-6|.
TGTGCCTGGAGCGGGTCGACTCGGCCCAGCCGGAGCTCCTATAATTCACCCCTCCACTTT
CAWSGSTRPSRSSYNSPLHF
>TRBV5-4|.|TRBJ2-5|.
TGTGCCAGCAGCTTGGGGGGGAGGCGGGAGACCCAGTACTTC
CASSLGGRRETQYF
>TRBV28|.|TRBJ2-7|TRBD1
TGTGCCATTTCGGACAGGGGGCGATTAAACTACGAGCAGTACTTC
CAISDRGRLNYEQYF
>TRBV21-1|.|TRBJ1-1|.
TGTGCCAGCAGCAAAGGAGGGACAACCGACCGTCCTGGGCAGGGTTCTACTGAAGCTTTCTTT
CASSKGGTTDRPGQGSTEAFF
>TRBV27|.|TRBJ1-5|.
TGTGCCAGCAGTTTAGCCCGCGGGGACCGCAATCAGCCCCAGCATTTT
CASSLARGDRNQPQHF
>TRBV21-1|.|TRBJ2-7|.
TGTGCCAGCAGCAGCGGGGCCGGTTACGAGCAGTACTTC
CASSSGAGYEQYF